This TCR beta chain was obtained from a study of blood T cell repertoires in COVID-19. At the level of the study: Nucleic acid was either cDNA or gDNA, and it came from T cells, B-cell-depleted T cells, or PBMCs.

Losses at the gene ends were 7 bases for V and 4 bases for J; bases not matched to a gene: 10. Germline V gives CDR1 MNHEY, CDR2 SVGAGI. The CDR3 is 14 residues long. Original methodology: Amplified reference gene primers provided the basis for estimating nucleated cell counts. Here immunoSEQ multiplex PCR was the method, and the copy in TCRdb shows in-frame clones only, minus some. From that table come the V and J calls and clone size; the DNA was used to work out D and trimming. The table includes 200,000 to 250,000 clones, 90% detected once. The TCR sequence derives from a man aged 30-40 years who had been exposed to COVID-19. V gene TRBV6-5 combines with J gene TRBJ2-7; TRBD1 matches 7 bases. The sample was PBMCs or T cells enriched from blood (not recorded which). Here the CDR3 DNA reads TGTGCCAGCACCGACCGGACAGGCTCATACGAGCAGTACTTC. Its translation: CASTDRTGSYEQYF.